A single sample gave rise to the 18 T cell receptor beta chains below, sequenced in a study of cytomegalovirus exposure and HLA in healthy donors. 60 Vbeta and 13 Jbeta primers were used in PCR. Libraries were prepared by immunoSEQ multiplex PCR; TCRdb keeps only in-frame clonotypes and omits some of them. The data hold approximately 140,000 clones, with 60% to 85% observed a single time. The sample comprised PBMCs. The receptors stem from a young woman in good health and CMV-seronegative.

J is TRBJ1-1 and V is TRBV2, with D maybe TRBD1 (6 bases). V lost 4 bases, J lost 2 bases, and 11 bases lay in between. The CDR3 contains 14 residues. Germline V lookup: CDR1 SNHLY, CDR2 FYNNEI. CDR3 in amino acids: CASSAQGTNTEAFF. The CDR3 coding sequence is TGTGCCAGCAGTGCACAGGGCACAAACACTGAAGCTTTCTTT.

J is TRBJ2-3 and V is TRBV30; 9 bases align to TRBD2. CDR3 size: 17 residues. The germline gives CDR1 GTSNPN, CDR2 SVGIG (reference sequence). V was pared by 4 bases and J by 2 bases, with 13 bases of the junction left unmatched. The CDR3 protein is CAWNDGGGGRATDTQYF. The CDR3 region has the DNA TGTGCCTGGAATGACGGCGGGGGCGGGAGGGCCACAGATACGCAGTATTTT.

The chain uses TRBV29-1 and TRBJ2-1; TRBD1 agrees at 9 bases. CDR3 length equals 14 residues. Germline loops: CDR1 SQVTM, CDR2 ANQGSEA. The chain's CDR3 is CNVGKGTGYDEQFF. CDR3 bases: TGCAACGTCGGAAAGGGGACAGGGTATGATGAGCAGTTCTTC.

The chain uses TRBV30 and TRBJ2-7; D is perhaps TRBD2 (5 bases). With 4 bases removed from V and 3 bases from J, the gap between germline ends came to 10 bases. CDR1 GTSNPN and CDR2 SVGIG come from the germline V gene (reference sequence). The CDR3 is 12 amino acids. The CDR3, as DNA: TGTGCCTGGACCGGGATTTACTACGAGCAGTACTTC. Its translation: CAWTGIYYEQYF.

V and J are TRBV5-1 and TRBJ1-1; 8 bases match TRBD1. Per germline, CDR1 SGHRS and CDR2 YFSETQ. The CDR3 spans 14 residues. V shed 3 bases and J 1 base; nucleotides not matched to a gene: 2. DNA of the CDR3: TGCGCCAGCAGCTGGGGACAGGCGAACACTGAAGCTTTCTTT. As protein: CASSWGQANTEAFF. The variable domain in full, completed from reference TRBV5-1 and TRBJ1-1, reads KAGVTQTPRYLIKTRGQQVTLSCSPISGHRSVSWYQQTPGQGLQFLFEYFSETQRNKGNFPGRFSGRQFSNSRSEMNVSTLELGDSALYLCASSWGQANTEAFFGQGTRLTVV.

The chain combines TRBV6-5 with TRBJ2-7; 8 positions match TRBD1. This CDR3 contains 12 residues. Germline V lookup: CDR1 MNHEY, CDR2 SVGAGI. With 8 bases clipped from V and 4 bases from J, the junction kept 4 bases outside the gene matches. CDR3 sequence: CASGRGLYEQYF. Written as DNA, the CDR3 is TGTGCCAGCGGCAGGGGGCTTTACGAGCAGTACTTC.

This sequence joins TRBV7-2 and TRBJ2-7; 7 bases are a match to TRBD2. The CDR3 contains 13 residues. Germline V gene lookup returns CDR1 SGHTA and CDR2 FQGNSA. Trimming at V came to 3 bases and at J to 6 bases, leaving 5 bases not matched to a gene. The CDR3 DNA reads TGTGCCAGCAGCTTTGGAGGGAGGGGCGAGCAGTACTTC. Translated, it gives CASSFGGRGEQYF.

Turning to this clone: The sample carries other DNA sequences with the same CDR3. The chain employs TRBV5-4 and TRBJ1-4, with 7 bases aligning to TRBD1. The V gene end was trimmed by 2 bases and the J gene end by 5 bases; junction bases not matched to a gene: 9. The CDR3 sequence is 16 residues long. The germline gives CDR1 SGHNT, CDR2 YYREEE (reference sequence). CDR3 sequence reads: CASSLVPGQSNEKLFF. The DNA for the CDR3 is TGTGCCAGCAGCTTAGTCCCGGGACAGAGCAATGAAAAACTGTTTTTT.

This sequence joins TRBV2 and TRBJ1-1; D is perhaps TRBD1 (5 bases). The CDR3 has 15 amino acids. Germline CDR1 is SNHLY and CDR2 is FYNNEI. Deletions cut 4 bases from V and 3 bases from J, with 15 bases between. The CDR3 DNA reads as TGTGCCAGCAGTGTCGGGCAGGGCACGGACACTGAAGCTTTCTTT. Encoded protein: CASSVGQGTDTEAFF. Based on the CDR3 plus reference TRBV2 and TRBJ1-1, the full variable domain is EPEVTQTPSHQVTQMGQEVILRCVPISNHLYFYWYRQILGQKVEFLVSFYNNEISEKSEIFDDQFSVERPDGSNFTLKIRSTKLEDSAMYFCASSVGQGTDTEAFFGQGTRLTVV.

This clone was counted between two and nine times. The chain couples TRBV4-2 to TRBJ2-1; 11 bases are a match to TRBD2. V lost 0 bases to trimming and J lost 9 bases; unmatched junction nucleotides: 10. The CDR3 consists of 17 residues. The germline V gene has CDR1 LGHNA and CDR2 YNFKEQ. The CDR3 reads CASSQDGSLAGGSEQFF. CDR3 coding DNA: TGTGCCAGCAGCCAAGATGGTTCCCTAGCGGGAGGAAGTGAGCAGTTCTTC.

The rearrangement joins TRBV5-6 to TRBJ2-2; no definite D call. Germline-derived CDR1 and CDR2 are SGHDT and YYEEEE. The CDR3 spans 12 residues. V shed 0 bases and J shed 6 bases, with 3 bases lying between them. CDR3 sequence: CASSLGPGELFF. The CDR3 DNA reads as TGTGCCAGCAGCTTGGGGCCCGGGGAGCTGTTTTTT.

The rearrangement links TRBV4-2 to TRBJ2-3; D not resolved. Trimming pared 1 base from V and 2 bases from J, leaving 7 bases between. Looked up from germline, CDR1 is LGHNA and CDR2 is YNFKEQ. This CDR3 contains 14 residues. In DNA form, the CDR3 reads TGTGCCAGCAGCCAAGCTGGAGCCACAGATACGCAGTATTTT. Amino acid sequence: CASSQAGATDTQYF.

The chain carries TRBV7-8 and TRBJ2-3, with 10 bases fitting TRBD2. The CDR3 is 16 amino acids. In germline, CDR1 is SGHVS, CDR2 FQNEAQ. V shed 5 bases and J 3 bases; nucleotides not matched to a gene: 8. The CDR3 bases are TGTGCCAGCAGCACCCGACTAGCGGGTGCGACAGATACGCAGTATTTT. Its protein is CASSTRLAGATDTQYF.

This clone came up a few times. The genes are TRBV5-6 and TRBJ1-2; D perhaps matches TRBD1 (5 bases). The CDR3 has 16 residues. V gave up 2 bases and J gave up 5 bases, with 19 bases separating them. In germline, CDR1 is SGHDT, CDR2 YYEEEE. CDR3 DNA sequence: TGTGCCAGCAGCTTAGATGATGGCAGGGAAGTTTATGGCTACACCTTC. It translates to CASSLDDGREVYGYTF.

V and J are TRBV27 and TRBJ2-1; TRBD2 might be the D (5 bases). Germline V CDR1 and CDR2: MNHEY, SMNVEV (reference sequence). CDR3 length: 13 amino acids. The V end was cut by 3 bases, the J end by 9 bases, with 12 bases between. CDR3 DNA: TGTGCCAGCAGTTTGAGGGAGCGAGCTGAGCAGTTCTTC. As protein: CASSLRERAEQFF.

The chain is built from TRBV27 and TRBJ1-5; no reliable D call. CDR3 size: 14 residues. Germline lookup yields CDR1 MNHEY and CDR2 SMNVEV (reference sequence). The V and J ends lost 5 bases and 0 bases respectively, with 8 bases between them. The CDR3 spells CASSPRYSNQPQHF. DNA of the CDR3: TGTGCCAGCAGTCCCCGTTATAGCAATCAGCCCCAGCATTTT.

This chain's CDR3 is CAINSDNTYEQYF. CDR3 bases: TGTGCCATCAACTCGGACAACACCTACGAGCAGTACTTC. The chain combines TRBV10-3 with TRBJ2-7; D may be TRBD1 (5 bases). CDR1 is ENHRY, CDR2 SYGVKD, per germline. The CDR3 runs 13 residues. V lost 7 bases, J lost 2 bases, and 12 bases lay in between.

CDR3 coding DNA: TGTGCCAGCAGCTTGATAGGGGGGACAGGGAAGACCCTCTTAGAGACCCAGTACTTC. Translating it yields CASSLIGGTGKTLLETQYF. The chain couples TRBV7-9 to TRBJ2-5; TRBD1 agrees at 9 bases. The CDR3 contains 19 residues. The junction had 18 bases not matched to a gene; V was cut back by 3 bases and J by 4 bases. Per the germline V gene, CDR1 is SEHNR and CDR2 is FQNEAQ (reference sequence).